These 17 T cell receptor beta chains were all obtained from the same sample, sequenced in a study of OX40 agonist ivuxolimab in advanced cancers. The repertoire was sequenced with immunoSEQ multiplex PCR; TCRdb's copy has only in-frame clones and lacks some. The table has tens of thousands of clones, over 75% seen once; the top ten hold approximately 40%. The sample in question was CD4+ or CD8+ T cells sorted from blood, obtained in a trial of the OX40 agonist ivuxolimab. Receptors originate from an adult with an advanced solid tumor such as melanoma, head and neck, liver or kidney cancer.

This chain links TRBV30 with TRBJ2-7; D unresolved. Germline V gene lookup returns CDR1 GTSNPN and CDR2 SVGIG (reference sequence). The CDR3 has 11 amino acids. The V end lost 0 bases, the J end lost 5 bases, and 5 bases lay between the germline ends. CDR3 in amino acids: CAWSVENEQYF. The CDR3 DNA is TGTGCCTGGAGTGTTGAAAACGAGCAGTACTTC.

The genes are TRBV7-6 and TRBJ2-2, with D perhaps TRBD2 (5 bases). The CDR3 covers 17 residues. Trimming left V 2 bases short and J 7 bases short, with 20 bases between. Germline V gene sequence: CDR1 SGHVS, CDR2 FNYEAQ. CDR3 nucleotide sequence: TGTGCCAGCAGCTTACGGCACACGGAGAATAGCGACGGGGAGCTGTTTTTT. This codes for CASSLRHTENSDGELFF.

This chain links TRBV7-9 with TRBJ2-5, with D perhaps TRBD1 or TRBD2 (5 bases each). V was shortened by 0 bases and J by 1 base, with 6 bases between the two germline ends. Germline-derived CDR1 and CDR2 are SEHNR and FQNEAQ (reference sequence). CDR3 length: 14 amino acids. The CDR3 here is CASSLAGGQETQYF. CDR3 nucleotide sequence: TGTGCCAGCAGCTTAGCTGGGGGCCAAGAGACCCAGTACTTC. Filled out from reference TRBV7-9 and TRBJ2-5, the complete variable domain reads DTGVSQNPRHKITKRGQNVTFRCDPISEHNRLYWYRQTLGQGPEFLTYFQNEAQLEKSRLLSDRFSAERPKGSFSTLEIQRTEQGDSAMYLCASSLAGGQETQYFGPGTRLLVL.

This clone was seen many times. The chain links TRBV5-6 to TRBJ1-2; TRBD1 matches at 8 bases. This CDR3 is 13 amino acids long. Trimming at V came to 4 bases and at J to 3 bases, leaving 2 bases not matched to a gene. Per germline, CDR1 SGHDT and CDR2 YYEEEE. The CDR3 DNA sequence: TGTGCCAGCAGCGTACAGGGGGACTATGGCTACACCTTC. Amino acids: CASSVQGDYGYTF.

The chain recombines TRBV7-9 with TRBJ1-2; D is uncertain. V lost 6 bases and J 5 bases, leaving 13 bases between the germline ends. Germline V gives CDR1 SEHNR, CDR2 FQNEAQ (reference sequence). The CDR3 loop spans 13 amino acids. CDR3 sequence (DNA): TGTGCCAGCAGTCCAGTAGCCCTTTATGGCTACACCTTC. Protein product: CASSPVALYGYTF.

This clone was seen more than once but under ten times. V usage is TRBV10-3 and J usage is TRBJ1-6; 7 bases fit TRBD1. Trimming at V came to 3 bases and at J to 4 bases, leaving 3 bases not matched to a gene. There are 15 residues in the CDR3. CDR1 is ENHRY and CDR2 is SYGVKD in the germline V gene. The CDR3 sequence: CAISEKGQYNSPLHF. The CDR3 nucleotides are TGTGCCATCAGTGAAAAGGGACAGTATAATTCACCCCTCCACTTT.

This clone was recorded only once. The V call is TRBV27, the J call TRBJ2-7; TRBD1 aligns across 7 bases. The CDR3 has 14 amino acids. CDR1 MNHEY and CDR2 SMNVEV come from the germline V gene (reference sequence). The V and J ends lost 6 bases and 4 bases, in that order; junction bases with no gene match: 9. DNA of the CDR3: TGTGCCAGCAGACCAGACAGGGTCGAGTACGAGCAGTACTTC. Its protein product is CASRPDRVEYEQYF.

The genes are TRBV5-1 and TRBJ1-2; tentative D call: TRBD1 (5 bases). CDR1 is SGHRS, CDR2 YFSETQ, per germline. The CDR3 loop spans 14 amino acids. V dropped 2 bases and J dropped 3 bases, with 11 bases sitting between them. CDR3 nucleotides: TGCGCCAGCAGCTTCACGGGGCTCGACTATGGCTACACCTTC. Translation gives CASSFTGLDYGYTF.

This clone has a single count. The genes are TRBV27 and TRBJ2-5; TRBD2 might be the D (6 bases). CDR1 and CDR2 from the germline V gene are MNHEY and SMNVEV (reference sequence). The V end was cut by 3 bases, the J end by 5 bases, with 10 bases between. The CDR3 has 13 amino acids. Here the CDR3 reads CASSFRGVETQYF. The CDR3 nucleotides read TGTGCCAGCAGTTTTCGCGGGGTCGAGACCCAGTACTTC.

For the CDR3, the DNA is TGTGCCAGCAGCGGATTAACAGAGGGACAGGGTTCGCAGCCCCAGCATTTT. Its translation is CASSGLTEGQGSQPQHF. J is TRBJ1-5 and V is TRBV7-8, with 9 bases lining up with TRBD1. Trimming at V came to 5 bases and at J to 7 bases, leaving 15 bases not matched to a gene. CDR1 and CDR2 (germline): SGHVS, FQNEAQ. CDR3 size: 17 residues. The whole variable domain, remainder taken from reference TRBV7-8 and TRBJ1-5, is GAGVSQSPRYKVAKRGQDVALRCDPISGHVSLFWYQQALGQGPEFLTYFQNEAQLDKSGLPSDRFFAERPEGSVSTLKIQRTQQEDSAVYLCASSGLTEGQGSQPQHFGDGTRLSIL.

This clone was counted a single time. This sequence joins TRBV29-1 and TRBJ1-2, with 9 bases fitting TRBD1. The trim removed 7 bases at V and 3 bases at J, leaving 12 bases unmatched. The CDR3 is made up of 15 amino acids. The germline V gene has CDR1 SQVTM and CDR2 ANQGSEA. DNA of the CDR3: TGCAGCGCAGTCCTGACAGGGGGTAGAGACTATGGCTACACCTTC. Translating gives CSAVLTGGRDYGYTF.

CDR3 residues: CATGAGDQPQHF. CDR3 nucleotide sequence: TGTGCCACCGGGGCAGGGGATCAGCCCCAGCATTTT. This chain links TRBV18 with TRBJ1-5, with D possibly matching TRBD1 (6 bases). V dropped 10 bases and J dropped 5 bases, with 12 bases sitting between them. The length of the CDR3 is 12 residues. From germline, CDR1 is KGHSH and CDR2 LQKENI.

The chain carries TRBV27 and TRBJ2-7; tentatively, D is TRBD1 or TRBD2 (5 bases each). V was trimmed by 8 bases and J by 3 bases, leaving 14 bases between them. From germline, CDR1 is MNHEY and CDR2 SMNVEV (reference sequence). The CDR3 contains 13 residues. The CDR3 here is CASWDGLFYEQYF. The CDR3 DNA is TGTGCCAGCTGGGACGGGTTATTCTACGAGCAGTACTTC.

The V and J genes are TRBV27 and TRBJ1-5; tentative D call: TRBD1 (5 bases). The CDR3 consists of 16 residues. V lost 4 bases and J 8 bases, leaving 21 bases between the germline ends. CDR1 and CDR2 (germline): MNHEY, SMNVEV (reference sequence). The CDR3 coding sequence is TGTGCCAGCAGTTCCCTCCAGGTGGGGGGGGAGGAGCCCCAGCATTTT. Translation gives CASSSLQVGGEEPQHF.

The CDR3 loop reads CASSPPDGKSYNEQFF. The CDR3 nucleotides read TGTGCCAGCTCACCACCGGACGGTAAATCTTACAATGAGCAGTTCTTC. This chain connects TRBV18 to TRBJ2-1; D not certain. In germline, CDR1 is KGHSH, CDR2 LQKENI. The CDR3 length is 16 residues. Between the trimmed V and J ends, which lost 0 bases and 4 bases, there was a span of 13 bases.

The V gene is TRBV18, the J gene TRBJ1-2; a weak D match, TRBD1 (6 bases). This CDR3 has 15 amino acids. Germline assignment: CDR1 KGHSH and CDR2 LQKENI. Deletions cut 0 bases from V and 5 bases from J, with 13 bases between. The CDR3 here is CASSPPDDRIYGYTF. The CDR3 DNA reads as TGTGCCAGCTCACCACCGGACGACAGGATATATGGCTACACCTTC.

The J gene is TRBJ2-1, the V gene TRBV6-5; D gene uncertain. With 6 bases removed from V and 0 bases from J, the gap between germline ends came to 12 bases. Germline values: CDR1 MNHEY, CDR2 SVGAGI. The CDR3 has 15 amino acids. DNA for the CDR3: TGTGCCAGCAGCGTAGACGAGAGCTCCTACAATGAGCAGTTCTTC. The encoded protein is CASSVDESSYNEQFF.